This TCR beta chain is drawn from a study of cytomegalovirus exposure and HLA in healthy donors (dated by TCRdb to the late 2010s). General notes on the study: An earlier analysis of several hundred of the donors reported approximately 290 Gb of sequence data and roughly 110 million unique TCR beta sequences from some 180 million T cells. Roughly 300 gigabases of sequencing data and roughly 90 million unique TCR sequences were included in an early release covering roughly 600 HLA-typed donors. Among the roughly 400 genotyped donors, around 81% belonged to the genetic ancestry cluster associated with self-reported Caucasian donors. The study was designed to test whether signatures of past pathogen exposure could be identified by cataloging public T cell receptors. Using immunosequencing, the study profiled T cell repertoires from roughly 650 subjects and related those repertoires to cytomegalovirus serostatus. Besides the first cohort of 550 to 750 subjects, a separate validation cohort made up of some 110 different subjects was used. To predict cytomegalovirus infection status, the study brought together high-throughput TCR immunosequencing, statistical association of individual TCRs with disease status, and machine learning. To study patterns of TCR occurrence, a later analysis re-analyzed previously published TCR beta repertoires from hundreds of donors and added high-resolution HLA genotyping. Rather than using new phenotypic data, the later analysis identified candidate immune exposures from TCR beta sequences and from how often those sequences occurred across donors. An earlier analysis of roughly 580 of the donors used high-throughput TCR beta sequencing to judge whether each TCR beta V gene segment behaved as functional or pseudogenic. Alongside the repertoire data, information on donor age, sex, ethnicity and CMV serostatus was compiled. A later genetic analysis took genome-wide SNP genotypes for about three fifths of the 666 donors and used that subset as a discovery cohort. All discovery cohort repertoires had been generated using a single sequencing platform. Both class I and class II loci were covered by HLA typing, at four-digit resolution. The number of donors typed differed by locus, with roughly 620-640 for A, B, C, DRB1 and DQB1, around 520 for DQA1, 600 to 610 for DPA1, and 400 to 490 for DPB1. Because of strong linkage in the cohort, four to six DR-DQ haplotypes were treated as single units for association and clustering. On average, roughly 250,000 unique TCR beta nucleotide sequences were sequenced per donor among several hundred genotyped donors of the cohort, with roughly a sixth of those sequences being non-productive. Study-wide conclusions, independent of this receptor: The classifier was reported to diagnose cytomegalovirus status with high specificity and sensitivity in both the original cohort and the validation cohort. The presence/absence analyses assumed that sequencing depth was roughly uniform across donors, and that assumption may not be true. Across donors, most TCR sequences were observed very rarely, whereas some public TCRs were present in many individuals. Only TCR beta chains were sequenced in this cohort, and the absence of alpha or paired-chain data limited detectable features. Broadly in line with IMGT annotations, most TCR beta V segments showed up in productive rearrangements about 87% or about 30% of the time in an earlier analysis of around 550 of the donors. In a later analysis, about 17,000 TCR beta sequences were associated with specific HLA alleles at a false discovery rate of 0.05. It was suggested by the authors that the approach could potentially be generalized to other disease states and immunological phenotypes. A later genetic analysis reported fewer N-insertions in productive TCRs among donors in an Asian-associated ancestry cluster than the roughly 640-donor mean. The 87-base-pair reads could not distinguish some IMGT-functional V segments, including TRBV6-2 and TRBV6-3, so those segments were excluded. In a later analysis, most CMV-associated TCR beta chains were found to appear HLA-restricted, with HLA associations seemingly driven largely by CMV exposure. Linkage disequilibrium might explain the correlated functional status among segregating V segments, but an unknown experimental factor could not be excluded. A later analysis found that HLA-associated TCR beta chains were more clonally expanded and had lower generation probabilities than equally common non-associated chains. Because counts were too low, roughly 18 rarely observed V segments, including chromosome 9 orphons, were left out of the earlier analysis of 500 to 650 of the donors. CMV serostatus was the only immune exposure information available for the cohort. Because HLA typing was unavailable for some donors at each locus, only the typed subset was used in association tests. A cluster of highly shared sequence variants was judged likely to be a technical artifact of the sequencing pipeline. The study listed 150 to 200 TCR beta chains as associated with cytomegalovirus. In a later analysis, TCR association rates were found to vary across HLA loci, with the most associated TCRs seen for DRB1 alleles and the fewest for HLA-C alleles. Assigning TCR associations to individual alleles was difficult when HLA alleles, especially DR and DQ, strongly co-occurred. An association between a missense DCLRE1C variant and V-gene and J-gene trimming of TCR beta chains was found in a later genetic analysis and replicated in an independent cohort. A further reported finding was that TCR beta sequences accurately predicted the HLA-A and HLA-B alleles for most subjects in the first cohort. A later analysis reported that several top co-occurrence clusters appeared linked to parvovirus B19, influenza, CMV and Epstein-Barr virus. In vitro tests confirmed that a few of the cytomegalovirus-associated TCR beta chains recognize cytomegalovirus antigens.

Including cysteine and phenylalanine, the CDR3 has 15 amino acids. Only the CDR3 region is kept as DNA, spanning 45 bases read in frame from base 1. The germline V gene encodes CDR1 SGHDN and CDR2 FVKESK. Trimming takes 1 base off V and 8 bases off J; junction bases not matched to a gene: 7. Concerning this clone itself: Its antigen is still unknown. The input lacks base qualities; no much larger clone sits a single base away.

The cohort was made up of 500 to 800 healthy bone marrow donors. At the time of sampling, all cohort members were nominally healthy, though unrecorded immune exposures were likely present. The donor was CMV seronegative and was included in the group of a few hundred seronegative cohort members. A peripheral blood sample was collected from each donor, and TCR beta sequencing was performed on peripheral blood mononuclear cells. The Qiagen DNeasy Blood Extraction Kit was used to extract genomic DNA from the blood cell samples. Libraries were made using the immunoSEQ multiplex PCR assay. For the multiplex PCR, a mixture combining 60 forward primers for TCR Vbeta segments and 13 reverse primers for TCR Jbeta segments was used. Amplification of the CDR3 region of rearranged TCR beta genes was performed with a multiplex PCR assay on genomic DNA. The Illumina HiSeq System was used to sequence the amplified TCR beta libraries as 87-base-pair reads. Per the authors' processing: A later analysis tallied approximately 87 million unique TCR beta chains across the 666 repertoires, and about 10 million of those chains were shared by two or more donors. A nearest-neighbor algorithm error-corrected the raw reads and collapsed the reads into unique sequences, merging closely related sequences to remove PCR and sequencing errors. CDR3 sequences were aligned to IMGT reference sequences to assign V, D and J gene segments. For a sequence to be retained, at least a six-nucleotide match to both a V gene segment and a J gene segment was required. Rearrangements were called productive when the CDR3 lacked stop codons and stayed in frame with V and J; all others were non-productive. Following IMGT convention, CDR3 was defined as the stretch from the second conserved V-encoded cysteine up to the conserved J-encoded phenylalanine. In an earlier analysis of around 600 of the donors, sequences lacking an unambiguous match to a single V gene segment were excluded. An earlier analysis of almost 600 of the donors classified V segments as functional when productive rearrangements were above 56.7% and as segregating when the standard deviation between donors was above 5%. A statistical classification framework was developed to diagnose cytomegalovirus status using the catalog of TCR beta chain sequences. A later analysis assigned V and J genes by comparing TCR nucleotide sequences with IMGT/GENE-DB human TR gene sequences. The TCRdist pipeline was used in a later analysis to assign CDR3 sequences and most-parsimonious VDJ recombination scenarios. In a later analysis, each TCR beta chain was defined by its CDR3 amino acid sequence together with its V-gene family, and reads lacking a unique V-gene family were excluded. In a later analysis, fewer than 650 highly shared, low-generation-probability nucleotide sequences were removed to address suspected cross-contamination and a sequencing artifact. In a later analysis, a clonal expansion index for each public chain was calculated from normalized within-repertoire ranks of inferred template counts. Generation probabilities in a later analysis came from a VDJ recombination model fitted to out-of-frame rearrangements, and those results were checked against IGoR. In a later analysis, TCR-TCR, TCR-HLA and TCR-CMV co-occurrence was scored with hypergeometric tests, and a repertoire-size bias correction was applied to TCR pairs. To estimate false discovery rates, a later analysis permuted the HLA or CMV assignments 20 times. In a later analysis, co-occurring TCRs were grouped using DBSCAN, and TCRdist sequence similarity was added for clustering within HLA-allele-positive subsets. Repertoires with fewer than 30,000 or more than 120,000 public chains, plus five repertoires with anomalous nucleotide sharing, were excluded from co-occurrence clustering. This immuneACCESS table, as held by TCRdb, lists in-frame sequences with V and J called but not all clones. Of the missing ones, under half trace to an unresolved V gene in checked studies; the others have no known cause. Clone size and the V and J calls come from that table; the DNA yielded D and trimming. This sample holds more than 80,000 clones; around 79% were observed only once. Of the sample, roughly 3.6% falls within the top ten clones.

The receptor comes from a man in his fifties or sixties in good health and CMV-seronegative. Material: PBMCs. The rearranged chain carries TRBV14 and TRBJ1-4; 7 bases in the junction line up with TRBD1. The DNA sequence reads TGTGCCAGCAGCCAAGTAACAGGGGCTTACGAAAAACTGTTTTTT. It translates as CASSQVTGAYEKLFF.